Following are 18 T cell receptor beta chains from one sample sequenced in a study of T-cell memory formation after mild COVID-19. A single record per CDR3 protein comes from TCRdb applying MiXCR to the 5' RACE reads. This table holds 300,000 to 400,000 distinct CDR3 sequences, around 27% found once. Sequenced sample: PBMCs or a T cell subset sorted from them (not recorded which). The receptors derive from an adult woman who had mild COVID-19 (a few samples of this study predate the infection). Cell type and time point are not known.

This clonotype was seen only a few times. In DNA, the CDR3 is TGTGCCAGCAGCGTGGGGGATTTGAACACTGAAGCTTTCTTT. This encodes CASSVGDLNTEAFF. The rearrangement uses TRBV9 and TRBJ1-1, with D possibly being TRBD1 (5 bases). Trimming cost V 2 bases and J 0 bases, with 8 bases left between them. Germline lookup yields CDR1 SGDLS and CDR2 YYNGEE. The CDR3 is made up of 14 amino acids.

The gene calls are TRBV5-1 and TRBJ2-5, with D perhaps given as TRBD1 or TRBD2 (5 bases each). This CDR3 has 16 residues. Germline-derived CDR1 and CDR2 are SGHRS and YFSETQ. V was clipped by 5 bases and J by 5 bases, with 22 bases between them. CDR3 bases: TGCGCCAGCAGGCTCCCCGGGGCAGGTGACATGGAGACCCAGTACTTC. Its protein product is CASRLPGAGDMETQYF.

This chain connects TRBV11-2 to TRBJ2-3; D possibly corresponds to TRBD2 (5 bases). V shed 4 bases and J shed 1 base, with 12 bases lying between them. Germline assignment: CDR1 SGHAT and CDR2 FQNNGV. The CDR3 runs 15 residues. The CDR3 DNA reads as TGTGCCAGCAGCTCTCCGGGGTGGGGCACAGATACGCAGTATTTT. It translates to CASSSPGWGTDTQYF.

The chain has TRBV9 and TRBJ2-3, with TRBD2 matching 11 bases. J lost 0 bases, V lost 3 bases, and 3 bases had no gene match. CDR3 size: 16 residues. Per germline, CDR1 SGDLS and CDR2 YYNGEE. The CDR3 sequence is CASSGSGGASTDTQYF. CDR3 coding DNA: TGTGCCAGCAGCGGTAGCGGGGGGGCTAGCACAGATACGCAGTATTTT.

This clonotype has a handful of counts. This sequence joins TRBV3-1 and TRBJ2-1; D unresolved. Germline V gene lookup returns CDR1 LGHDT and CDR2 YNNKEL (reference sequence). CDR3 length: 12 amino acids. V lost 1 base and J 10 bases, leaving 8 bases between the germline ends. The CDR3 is CASSQVPVEQFF. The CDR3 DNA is TGTGCCAGCAGCCAAGTCCCAGTAGAGCAGTTCTTC.

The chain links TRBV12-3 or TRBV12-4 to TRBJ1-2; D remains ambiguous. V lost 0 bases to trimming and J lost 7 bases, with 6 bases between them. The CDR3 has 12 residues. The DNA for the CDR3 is TGTGCCAGCAGTTTAGCGTACGGTGGCTACACCTTC. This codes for CASSLAYGGYTF.

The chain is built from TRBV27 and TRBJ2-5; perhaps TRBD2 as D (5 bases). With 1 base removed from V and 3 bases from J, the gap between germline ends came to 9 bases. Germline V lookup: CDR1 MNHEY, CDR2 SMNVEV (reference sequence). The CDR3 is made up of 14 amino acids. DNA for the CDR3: TGTGCCAGCAGTTTATTCTCCGGGGAAGAGACCCAGTACTTC. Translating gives CASSLFSGEETQYF.

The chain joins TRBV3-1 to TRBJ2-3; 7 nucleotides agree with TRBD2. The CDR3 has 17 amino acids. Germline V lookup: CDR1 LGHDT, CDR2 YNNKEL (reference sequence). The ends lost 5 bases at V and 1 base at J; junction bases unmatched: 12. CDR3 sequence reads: CASSSRKAGLRTDTQYF. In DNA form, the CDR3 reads TGTGCCAGCAGCTCTCGGAAAGCGGGGCTACGCACAGATACGCAGTATTTT.

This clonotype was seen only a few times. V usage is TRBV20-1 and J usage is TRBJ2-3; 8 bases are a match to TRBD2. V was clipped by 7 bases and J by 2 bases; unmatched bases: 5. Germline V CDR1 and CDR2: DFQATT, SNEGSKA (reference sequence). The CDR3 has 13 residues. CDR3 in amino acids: CSVKAGVTDTQYF. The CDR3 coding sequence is TGCAGTGTCAAAGCGGGAGTCACAGATACGCAGTATTTT.

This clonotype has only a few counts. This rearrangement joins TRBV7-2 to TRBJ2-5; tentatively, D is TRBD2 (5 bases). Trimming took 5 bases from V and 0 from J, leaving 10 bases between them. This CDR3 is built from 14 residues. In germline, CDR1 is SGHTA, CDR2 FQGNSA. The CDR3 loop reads CASSAEGYQETQYF. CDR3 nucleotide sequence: TGTGCCAGCAGCGCTGAGGGCTACCAAGAGACCCAGTACTTC.

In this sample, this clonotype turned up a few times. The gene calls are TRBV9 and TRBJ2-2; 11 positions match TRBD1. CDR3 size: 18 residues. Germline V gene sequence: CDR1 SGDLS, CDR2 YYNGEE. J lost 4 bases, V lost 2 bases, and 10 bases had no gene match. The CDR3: CASSVALSGTGGTGELFF. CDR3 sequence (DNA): TGTGCCAGCAGCGTCGCCCTCTCCGGGACAGGGGGCACCGGGGAGCTGTTTTTT. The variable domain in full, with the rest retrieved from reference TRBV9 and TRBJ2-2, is DSGVTQTPKHLITATGQRVTLRCSPRSGDLSVYWYQQSLDQGLQFLIQYYNGEERAKGNILERFSAQQFPDLHSELNLSSLELGDSALYFCASSVALSGTGGTGELFFGEGSRLTVL.

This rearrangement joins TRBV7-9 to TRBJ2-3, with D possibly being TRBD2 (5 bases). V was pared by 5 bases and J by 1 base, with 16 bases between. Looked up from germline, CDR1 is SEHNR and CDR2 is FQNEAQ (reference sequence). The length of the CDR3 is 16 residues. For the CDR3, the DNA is TGTGCCAGCAGCCCAAGGACTGTTGTTGGCACAGATACGCAGTATTTT. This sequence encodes CASSPRTVVGTDTQYF.

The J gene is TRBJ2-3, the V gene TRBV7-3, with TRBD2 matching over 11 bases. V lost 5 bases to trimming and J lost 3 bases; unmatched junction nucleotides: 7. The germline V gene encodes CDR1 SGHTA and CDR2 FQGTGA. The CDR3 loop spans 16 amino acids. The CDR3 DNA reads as TGTGCCAGCAGCCGCCATGCTAGCGGGAGGACAGATACGCAGTATTTT. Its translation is CASSRHASGRTDTQYF.

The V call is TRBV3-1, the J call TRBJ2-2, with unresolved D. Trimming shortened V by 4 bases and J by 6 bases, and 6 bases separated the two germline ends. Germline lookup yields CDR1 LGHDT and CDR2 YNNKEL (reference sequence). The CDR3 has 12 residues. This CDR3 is CASSPLSGELFF. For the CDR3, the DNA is TGTGCCAGCAGCCCTCTTTCCGGGGAGCTGTTTTTT.

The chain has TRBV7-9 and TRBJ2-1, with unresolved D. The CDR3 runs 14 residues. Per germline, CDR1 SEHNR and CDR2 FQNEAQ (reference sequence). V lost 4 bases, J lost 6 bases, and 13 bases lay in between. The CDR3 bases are TGTGCCAGCAGCTCCCCGAACTTCGGCAATGAGCAGTTCTTC. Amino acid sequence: CASSSPNFGNEQFF.

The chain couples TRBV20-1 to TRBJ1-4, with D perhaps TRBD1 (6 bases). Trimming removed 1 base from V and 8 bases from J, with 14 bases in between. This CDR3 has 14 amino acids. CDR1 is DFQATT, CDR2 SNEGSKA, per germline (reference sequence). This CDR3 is CSARGEGGREKLFF. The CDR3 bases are TGCAGTGCTAGAGGTGAAGGGGGACGAGAAAAACTGTTTTTT.

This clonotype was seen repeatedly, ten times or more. This CDR3 is CASSLALSNEQFF. The CDR3 DNA sequence: TGCGCCAGCAGCTTGGCCCTGTCGAATGAGCAGTTCTTC. The chain combines TRBV5-1 with TRBJ2-1, with no clear D. Germline V gene lookup returns CDR1 SGHRS and CDR2 YFSETQ. Trimming cost V 0 bases and J 7 bases, with 8 bases left between them. This CDR3 comprises 13 residues. The full variable domain, completed using reference TRBV5-1 and TRBJ2-1, is KAGVTQTPRYLIKTRGQQVTLSCSPISGHRSVSWYQQTPGQGLQFLFEYFSETQRNKGNFPGRFSGRQFSNSRSEMNVSTLELGDSALYLCASSLALSNEQFFGPGTRLTVL.

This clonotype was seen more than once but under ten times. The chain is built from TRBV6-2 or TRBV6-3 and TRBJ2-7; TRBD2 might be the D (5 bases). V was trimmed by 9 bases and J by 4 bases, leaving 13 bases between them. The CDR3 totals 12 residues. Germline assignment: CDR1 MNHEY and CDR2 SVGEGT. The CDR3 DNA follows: TGTGCCAGTGGTGAGGAGGATTACGAGCAGTACTTC. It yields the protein CASGEEDYEQYF.